This TCR beta chain was sequenced for a study of STAT5B mutations in CD4+ large granular lymphocyte leukemia. Study details: Healthy donors showed HLA-associated enrichment of the CDR3 'QG' motif.

The data were produced by immunoSEQ multiplex PCR, yet TCRdb's version contains in-frame clones alone and is incomplete. The sample has approximately 32,000 clones; approximately 89% are singletons. Germline CDR1 and CDR2: ENHRY and SYGVKD. The CDR3 spans 12 residues. Deletions cut 2 bases from V and 9 bases from J, with 8 bases between. This TCR derives from a human donor in good health. The sample was CD4+ T cells from blood buffy coats. The chain combines TRBV10-3 with TRBJ2-1; D is ambiguous. The CDR3 region is CAISEPGSEQFF. The CDR3 DNA reads as TGTGCCATCAGTGAGCCAGGTAGTGAGCAGTTCTTC.